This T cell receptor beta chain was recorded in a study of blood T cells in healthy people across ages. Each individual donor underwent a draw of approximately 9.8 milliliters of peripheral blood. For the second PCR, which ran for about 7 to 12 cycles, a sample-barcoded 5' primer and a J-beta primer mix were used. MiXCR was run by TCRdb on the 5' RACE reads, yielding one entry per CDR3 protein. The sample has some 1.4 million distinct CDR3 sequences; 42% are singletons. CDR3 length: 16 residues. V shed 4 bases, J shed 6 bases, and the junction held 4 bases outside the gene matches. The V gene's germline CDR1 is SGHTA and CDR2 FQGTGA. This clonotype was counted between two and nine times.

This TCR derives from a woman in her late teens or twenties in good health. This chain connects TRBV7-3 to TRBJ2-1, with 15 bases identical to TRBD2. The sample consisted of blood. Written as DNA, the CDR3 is TGTGCCAGCAGCTCGGGACTAGCGGGGGGCCCCAATGAGCAGTTCTTC. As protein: CASSSGLAGGPNEQFF.